The next 13 T cell receptor beta chains were all read from a single sample in a study of T cell responses to AZD1222 COVID-19 vaccine (dated by TCRdb to 2020 to 2023). Library preparation used the immunoSEQ multiplex PCR assay. This immuneACCESS table, as held by TCRdb, lists in-frame sequences with V and J called but not all clones. Of the missing ones, under half trace to an unresolved V gene in checked studies; the others have no known cause. Recorded for this sample are some 110,000 clones; around 88% of them occurred a single time. The top ten clonotypes cover over 7.5% of the sample. The sample's time point, from its label and the paper: baseline before first vaccination. The sequenced sample was peripheral blood, obtained on day 0 of AZD1222 vaccination. The receptors come from an adult in good health.

This chain joins TRBV9 and TRBJ1-6; D unclear. This CDR3 spans 15 amino acids. Trimming removed 3 bases at V and 6 bases at J, with 13 bases between. CDR1 and CDR2 (germline): SGDLS, YYNGEE. CDR3: CASSDAGLGNSPLHF. CDR3 nucleotides: TGTGCCAGCAGCGATGCGGGGTTGGGTAATTCACCCCTCCACTTT.

V and J are TRBV5-1 and TRBJ2-7, with TRBD2 identical over 9 bases. The CDR3 has 18 amino acids. Germline V gene sequence: CDR1 SGHRS, CDR2 YFSETQ. Trimming cost V 3 bases and J 0 bases; bases outside gene matches: 13. CDR3 region: CASSYTYSTSGHSYEQYF. As DNA, the CDR3 is TGCGCCAGCAGCTACACCTACTCGACTAGCGGCCACTCCTACGAGCAGTACTTC.

The chain couples TRBV7-6 to TRBJ2-1, with 10 bases fitting TRBD2. In germline, CDR1 is SGHVS, CDR2 FNYEAQ. The CDR3 is 20 residues long. V shed 2 bases and J 0 bases; nucleotides not matched to a gene: 13. DNA of the CDR3: TGTGCCAGCAGCTTAAACATCCCCACCAGCGGGAGGGCCTCCTACAATGAGCAGTTCTTC. Encoded protein: CASSLNIPTSGRASYNEQFF.

The genes are TRBV5-1 and TRBJ1-1; 7 bases map to TRBD1. The CDR3 runs 13 residues. Germline trimming cut 4 bases from V and 2 bases from J; bases unmatched to any gene: 2. The germline V gene encodes CDR1 SGHRS and CDR2 YFSETQ. Here the CDR3 reads CASSQGGNTEAFF. For the CDR3, the DNA is TGCGCCAGCAGCCAGGGGGGTAACACTGAAGCTTTCTTT.

J is TRBJ1-2 and V is TRBV5-5; a possible D gene is TRBD1 (6 bases). The CDR3 consists of 14 residues. Germline loops: CDR1 SGHKS, CDR2 YYEKEE (reference sequence). The germline V and J ends were trimmed by 4 bases and 5 bases, with 15 bases remaining between them. The CDR3 protein is CASSLWTENYGYTF. DNA for the CDR3: TGTGCCAGCAGCCTGTGGACAGAAAATTATGGCTACACCTTC. Using reference TRBV5-5 and TRBJ1-2 for the parts outside the CDR3, the full variable domain is DAGVTQSPTHLIKTRGQQVTLRCSPISGHKSVSWYQQVLGQGPQFIFQYYEKEERGRGNFPDRFSARQFPNYSSELNVNALLLGDSALYLCASSLWTENYGYTFGSGTRLTVV.

This rearrangement joins TRBV28 to TRBJ2-5, with 9 bases matching TRBD2. V dropped 8 bases and J dropped 1; count of bases not matched to a gene: 17. Germline V lookup: CDR1 MDHEN, CDR2 SYDVKM. This CDR3 has 18 amino acids. The CDR3 sequence is CASRTAINAGGLQETQYF. The CDR3 bases are TGTGCCAGCCGCACGGCCATCAATGCGGGGGGGCTCCAAGAGACCCAGTACTTC.

This chain connects TRBV7-6 to TRBJ1-5; D remains unclear. In germline, CDR1 is SGHVS, CDR2 FNYEAQ. The ends were cut back, 1 base at V and 2 bases at J, with 9 bases in the middle. CDR3 length equals 15 residues. CDR3 protein: CASSLGQSGNQPQHF. The CDR3 coding sequence is TGTGCCAGCAGCTTAGGTCAATCCGGCAATCAGCCCCAGCATTTT.

V and J are TRBV9 and TRBJ2-2; 8 nucleotides agree with TRBD1. Trimming cost V 1 base and J 4 bases; bases outside gene matches: 12. Germline values: CDR1 SGDLS, CDR2 YYNGEE. The CDR3 totals 18 residues. DNA for the CDR3: TGTGCCAGCAGCGTAACGGAAGGACAGGGAATTTCCACCGGGGAGCTGTTTTTT. Its translation: CASSVTEGQGISTGELFF.

This chain uses TRBV30 with TRBJ1-5, with D perhaps matching TRBD1 (6 bases). With 4 bases removed from V and 4 bases from J, the gap between germline ends came to 8 bases. CDR1 is GTSNPN and CDR2 is SVGIG in the germline V gene (reference sequence). This CDR3 region has 12 residues. The CDR3 region has the DNA TGTGCCTGGACGAGGGGGAATCAGCCCCAGCATTTT. This sequence encodes CAWTRGNQPQHF.

The gene calls are TRBV6-5 and TRBJ2-7; D may be TRBD1 or TRBD2 (6 bases each). CDR1 and CDR2 (germline): MNHEY, SVGAGI. Trimming stripped 2 bases from V and 1 base from J, with 12 bases between. The length of the CDR3 is 15 residues. Here the CDR3 reads CASSYPSGASYEQYF. CDR3 coding DNA: TGTGCCAGCAGTTACCCCTCGGGGGCTTCCTACGAGCAGTACTTC.

The rearrangement uses TRBV7-2 and TRBJ2-3; no clear D gene. Trimming took off 4 bases at V and 0 bases at J, with 8 bases between the two ends. Germline CDR1 SGHTA, CDR2 FQGNSA. The CDR3 is made up of 14 amino acids. CDR3 sequence (DNA): TGTGCCAGCAGCTGGCTAGAGAGCACAGATACGCAGTATTTT. Translation: CASSWLESTDTQYF.

This clone came up a few times. The V gene is TRBV27, the J gene TRBJ2-7; 10 nucleotides align to TRBD1. The CDR3 runs 14 residues. V shed 5 bases and J 3 bases; nucleotides not matched to a gene: 4. CDR1 MNHEY and CDR2 SMNVEV come from the germline V gene (reference sequence). The DNA for the CDR3 is TGTGCCAGCAGTGACAGGGGGCAGGGCTACGAGCAGTACTTC. Amino acid sequence: CASSDRGQGYEQYF.

The chain has TRBV7-2 and TRBJ2-5; D remains ambiguous. Germline lookup yields CDR1 SGHTA and CDR2 FQGNSA. The ends were cut back, 6 bases at V and 2 bases at J, with 10 bases in the middle. CDR3 length: 13 amino acids. DNA of the CDR3: TGTGCCAGCAGACCCGGGTTGCAAGAGACCCAGTACTTC. It yields the protein CASRPGLQETQYF.